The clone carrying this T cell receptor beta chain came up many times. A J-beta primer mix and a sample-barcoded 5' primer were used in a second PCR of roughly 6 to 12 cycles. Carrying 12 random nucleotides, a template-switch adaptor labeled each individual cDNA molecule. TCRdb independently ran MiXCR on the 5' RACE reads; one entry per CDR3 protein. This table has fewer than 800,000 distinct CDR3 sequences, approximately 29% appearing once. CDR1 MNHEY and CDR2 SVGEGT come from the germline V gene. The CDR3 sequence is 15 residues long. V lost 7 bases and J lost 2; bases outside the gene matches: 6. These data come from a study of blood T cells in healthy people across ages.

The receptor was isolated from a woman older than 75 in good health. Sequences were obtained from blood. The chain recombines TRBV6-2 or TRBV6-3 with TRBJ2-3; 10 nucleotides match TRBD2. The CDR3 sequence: CASTPLAGNTDTQYF. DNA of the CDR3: TGTGCCAGCACCCCACTAGCGGGGAACACAGATACGCAGTATTTT.